The 3 T cell receptor beta chains below come from one sample, sequenced in a study of T cells in Graves' hyperthyroidism and ophthalmopathy (dated by TCRdb to 2018 to 2020). Receptor libraries were prepared by multiplex PCR. Reads for this sample came from an Illumina HiSeq 2000. The TCR beta CDR3 regions were amplified from RNA transcripts. The first round of RT-PCR for the TCR CDR3 was performed with the HTBI primer set and the Qiagen OneStep RT-PCR kit. TCRdb redid the processing of the public reads, applying fastp at Q25 and MiXCR, and retained in-frame beta chains. Each record represents a unique CDR3 protein, reported with the most common genes and DNA among its rows. For this sample there are 300,000 to 400,000 distinct CDR3 sequences; roughly 13% appear just once. The ten largest clones capture just under 25% of the sample. Sequencing was carried out using blood. The receptors shown here come from a woman aged 30 to 39 with Graves' hyperthyroidism.

The CDR3 sequence: CASSPNQGGRNKNIQYF. CDR3 DNA sequence: TGCGCCAGCAGCCCGAATCAGGGCGGGCGAAACAAAAACATTCAGTACTTC. The V call is TRBV5-1, the J call TRBJ2-4; D is tentatively TRBD1 or TRBD2 (5 bases each). The CDR3 totals 17 residues. Deletions cut 4 bases from V and 3 bases from J, with 20 bases between. Germline V lookup: CDR1 SGHRS, CDR2 YFSETQ.

This clonotype was seen a handful of times. This sequence joins TRBV4-1 and TRBJ2-7; TRBD1 matches 9 bases. V lost 3 bases, J lost 4 bases, and 10 bases stayed unmatched. This CDR3 region has 16 residues. In germline, CDR1 is MGHRA, CDR2 YSYEKL. The CDR3 coding sequence is TGCGCCAGCAGCCAGAGAGGACAGGGGATCGGTTACGAGCAGTACTTC. It codes for CASSQRGQGIGYEQYF.

This clonotype appeared a few times. V gene TRBV3-1 combines with J gene TRBJ2-3, with 8 positions matching TRBD1. The junction had 8 bases not matched to a gene; V was cut back by 0 bases and J by 0 bases. CDR3 size: 18 residues. The germline gives CDR1 LGHDT, CDR2 YNNKEL (reference sequence). CDR3 in amino acids: CASSQEWGQATSTDTQYF. DNA for the CDR3: TGTGCCAGCAGCCAAGAATGGGGACAGGCCACTAGCACAGATACGCAGTATTTT.